These 27 T cell receptor beta chains were sequenced from one sample in a study of CD8+ T cells in alopecia areata. Sequencing used cDNA as its template, made by extracting RNA and reverse transcribing it. TCRdb keeps only in-frame clones here, not all; method: immunoSEQ multiplex PCR. This table holds some 99,000 clones, over 40% found once. The sample consisted of CD4+ T cells sorted from blood. These receptors were taken from a human donor with alopecia areata.

This clone was picked up a small number of times. The rearrangement uses TRBV4-1 and TRBJ2-7; D might be TRBD2 (6 bases). The CDR3 covers 14 residues. Germline CDR1 and CDR2: MGHRA and YSYEKL. V shed 0 bases and J shed 4 bases, with 10 bases lying between them. In DNA form, the CDR3 reads TGCGCCAGCAGCCAAGAACTGGCGGGGTACGAGCAGTACTTC. Its protein is CASSQELAGYEQYF.

The chain combines TRBV7-2 with TRBJ1-5; TRBD1 is a possible D gene (5 bases). V lost 4 bases and J 6 bases, leaving 16 bases between the germline ends. The CDR3 runs 15 residues. Germline assignment: CDR1 SGHTA and CDR2 FQGNSA. The CDR3 is CASSSRGQGSQPQHF. CDR3 DNA: TGTGCCAGCAGCTCCCGAGGGCAGGGCAGTCAGCCCCAGCATTTT.

The chain joins TRBV28 to TRBJ2-3; 10 bases map to TRBD2. This CDR3 spans 15 amino acids. V gave up 6 bases and J gave up 2 bases; unmatched junction bases: 5. CDR1 and CDR2 (germline): MDHEN, SYDVKM. Written as DNA, the CDR3 is TGTGCCAGCAGGGGACTAGCGAGCTACACAGATACGCAGTATTTT. Its translation: CASRGLASYTDTQYF.

The chain combines TRBV28 with TRBJ2-6; 11 positions agree with TRBD1. CDR1 MDHEN and CDR2 SYDVKM come from the germline V gene. V was pared by 5 bases and J by 6 bases, with 3 bases of the junction left unmatched. The CDR3 sequence is 15 residues long. The CDR3 spells CASSVDRGLANVLTF. DNA for the CDR3: TGTGCCAGCAGTGTGGACAGGGGGCTGGCCAACGTCCTGACTTTC.

Only a few counts were recorded for this clone. This chain links TRBV28 with TRBJ2-4; tentative D call: TRBD2 (6 bases). CDR1 is MDHEN and CDR2 is SYDVKM in the germline V gene. V gave up 6 bases and J gave up 1 base, with 10 bases separating them. The CDR3 spans 14 residues. CDR3 sequence reads: CASSEGTAKNIQYF. The CDR3 DNA reads TGTGCCAGCAGCGAAGGGACTGCCAAAAACATTCAGTACTTC.

This clone was detected only a few times. The genes are TRBV29-1 and TRBJ2-2, with 7 bases matching TRBD2. CDR1 is SQVTM and CDR2 is ANQGSEA in the germline V gene. There are 13 residues in the CDR3. The CDR3 protein is CALGEGNTGELFF. CDR3 nucleotides: TGCGCTTTGGGGGAGGGGAACACCGGGGAGCTGTTTTTT.

This clone has a count of ten or more. The chain employs TRBV7-2 and TRBJ2-2; D is undetermined. CDR1 and CDR2 (germline): SGHTA, FQGNSA. The CDR3 totals 15 residues. V lost 3 bases to trimming and J lost 3 bases, with 11 bases between them. The CDR3: CASSFGSADTGELFF. In nucleotides, the CDR3 is TGTGCCAGCAGCTTCGGGTCCGCCGACACCGGGGAGCTGTTTTTT.

This chain connects TRBV2 to TRBJ2-5, with D perhaps being TRBD1 or TRBD2 (5 bases each). V lost 5 bases and J lost 5, with 12 bases in between. From germline, CDR1 is SNHLY and CDR2 FYNNEI. The CDR3 runs to 13 residues. In DNA form, the CDR3 reads TGTGCCAGCAGTAAAGGGACGTTGGAGACCCAGTACTTC. It yields the protein CASSKGTLETQYF.

The rearrangement uses TRBV29-1 and TRBJ2-7; D is undetermined. CDR1 SQVTM and CDR2 ANQGSEA come from the germline V gene. The CDR3 runs to 11 residues. Trimming removed 6 bases from V and 0 bases from J, with 6 bases in between. CDR3 DNA: TGCAGCGTGGGTAGCTCCTACGAGCAGTACTTC. Its protein product is CSVGSSYEQYF.

This clone was counted between two and nine times. The gene calls are TRBV29-1 and TRBJ2-2; TRBD2 matches 7 bases. The length of the CDR3 is 14 residues. With V trimmed by 7 bases and J by 5 bases, 10 bases remained unmatched. Looked up from germline, CDR1 is SQVTM and CDR2 is ANQGSEA. For the CDR3, the DNA is TGCAGCGCCATTAGGGCCGGGGGGACCGGGGAGCTGTTTTTT. Encoded protein: CSAIRAGGTGELFF.

This clone was observed a single time. The chain links TRBV5-1 to TRBJ2-5, with 9 bases that match TRBD2. J lost 0 bases, V lost 4 bases, and 13 bases had no gene match. Germline assignment: CDR1 SGHRS and CDR2 YFSETQ. The CDR3 length is 18 residues. CDR3 residues: CASSRAGLAGRNQETQYF. CDR3 DNA sequence: TGCGCCAGCAGCCGTGCCGGGCTAGCGGGAAGAAACCAAGAGACCCAGTACTTC. Variable domain in full (rest from reference TRBV5-1 and TRBJ2-5): KAGVTQTPRYLIKTRGQQVTLSCSPISGHRSVSWYQQTPGQGLQFLFEYFSETQRNKGNFPGRFSGRQFSNSRSEMNVSTLELGDSALYLCASSRAGLAGRNQETQYFGPGTRLLVL.

V and J are TRBV30 and TRBJ2-7; the D gene could be TRBD1 or TRBD2 (7 bases each). V was shortened by 1 base and J by 5 bases, with 18 bases between the two germline ends. The germline V gene encodes CDR1 GTSNPN and CDR2 SVGIG (reference sequence). This CDR3 region has 15 residues. CDR3 loop: CAWSARQGGFHEQYF. CDR3 nucleotides: TGTGCCTGGAGTGCCCGACAGGGAGGGTTCCACGAGCAGTACTTC.

The rearrangement uses TRBV30 and TRBJ2-5; a weak D match, TRBD2 (5 bases). V was clipped by 0 bases and J by 10 bases, with 15 bases between them. This CDR3 has 13 residues. Germline V CDR1 and CDR2: GTSNPN, SVGIG (reference sequence). CDR3 amino acids: CAWSVDRDRGQYF. CDR3 in DNA: TGTGCCTGGAGTGTTGACCGGGATCGGGGCCAGTACTTC.

This clone turned up a few times. V is TRBV29-1 and J is TRBJ2-1; 14 bases match TRBD2. Trimming removed 0 bases from V and 4 bases from J; junction bases left unmatched: 8. Germline assignment: CDR1 SQVTM and CDR2 ANQGSEA. The CDR3 contains 18 residues. CDR3 in amino acids: CSVEDPGTSGGFYNEQFF. The CDR3 coding sequence is TGCAGCGTTGAAGACCCCGGGACTAGCGGGGGATTTTACAATGAGCAGTTCTTC.

This clone has a handful of counts. The chain has TRBV29-1 and TRBJ2-3; D is uncertain. This CDR3 has 14 amino acids. Per the germline V gene, CDR1 is SQVTM and CDR2 is ANQGSEA. Trimming pared 0 bases from V and 1 base from J, leaving 8 bases between. CDR3 loop: CSVEDPRGTDTQYF. CDR3 DNA: TGCAGCGTTGAAGATCCACGGGGCACAGATACGCAGTATTTT.

The chain combines TRBV2 with TRBJ2-6; D ambiguous. CDR3 length: 13 amino acids. V lost 8 bases, J lost 2 bases, and 7 bases lay in between. Germline-derived CDR1 and CDR2 are SNHLY and FYNNEI. CDR3 amino acids: CASSGPGANVLTF. DNA for the CDR3: TGTGCCAGCTCTGGTCCTGGGGCCAACGTCCTGACTTTC.

The J gene is TRBJ1-3, the V gene TRBV20-1, with D uncertain. The V gene's germline CDR1 is DFQATT and CDR2 SNEGSKA (reference sequence). This CDR3 is built from 11 residues. The V and J ends lost 6 bases and 2 bases respectively, with 5 bases between them. The CDR3 DNA reads as TGCAGTGCCAGAACTGGAAACACCATATATTTT. Translating gives CSARTGNTIYF.

This clone turned up a few times. V is TRBV18 and J is TRBJ1-2, with D possibly being TRBD1 (5 bases). The V end lost 3 bases, the J end lost 4 bases, and 12 bases lay between the germline ends. From germline, CDR1 is KGHSH and CDR2 LQKENI. This CDR3 has 14 residues. CDR3 sequence reads: CASSPPLGGYGYTF. Here the CDR3 DNA reads TGTGCCAGCTCACCGCCTCTGGGGGGCTATGGCTACACCTTC. Based on the CDR3 plus reference TRBV18 and TRBJ1-2, the full variable domain is NAGVMQNPRHLVRRRGQEARLRCSPMKGHSHVYWYRQLPEEGLKFMVYLQKENIIDESGMPKERFSAEFPKEGPSILRIQQVVRGDSAAYFCASSPPLGGYGYTFGSGTRLTVV.

In its sample, this clone was seen a few times. The V call is TRBV7-9, the J call TRBJ2-5; D remains unclear. CDR1 and CDR2 from the germline V gene are SEHNR and FQNEAQ (reference sequence). V lost 5 bases and J 5 bases, leaving 21 bases between the germline ends. CDR3 length: 16 amino acids. The CDR3 DNA follows: TGTGCCAGCAGCCCATGGACCGCAGGAGCTGGGGAGACCCAGTACTTC. Encoded protein: CASSPWTAGAGETQYF.

The chain recombines TRBV29-1 with TRBJ2-3; the D is unclear. The CDR3 is 11 residues long. Germline V gene data show CDR1 as SQVTM and CDR2 as ANQGSEA. V was trimmed by 4 bases and J by 4 bases, leaving 6 bases between them. CDR3 loop: CSVVKADTQYF. CDR3 sequence (DNA): TGCAGCGTTGTTAAGGCAGATACGCAGTATTTT.

This clone appeared a single time. The chain links TRBV15 to TRBJ1-1, with D unresolved. V was trimmed by 3 bases and J by 1 base, leaving 9 bases between them. Per germline, CDR1 LNHNV and CDR2 YYDKDF (reference sequence). There are 14 residues in the CDR3. The CDR3 DNA reads TGTGCCACCAGCAGCAGGACGCCGAACACTGAAGCTTTCTTT. Translated: CATSSRTPNTEAFF.

V and J are TRBV5-1 and TRBJ2-5; D gene ambiguous. CDR1 and CDR2 from the germline V gene are SGHRS and YFSETQ. Deletions cut 3 bases from V and 3 bases from J, with 15 bases between. The CDR3 is 15 amino acids. CDR3 sequence reads: CASSWSGSPKETQYF. CDR3 DNA: TGCGCCAGCAGCTGGTCGGGCAGTCCTAAAGAGACCCAGTACTTC.

The gene calls are TRBV4-1 and TRBJ2-1; 8 bases align to TRBD1. This CDR3 contains 15 residues. Germline CDR1 reads MGHRA; CDR2 reads YSYEKL. J lost 8 bases, V lost 4 bases, and 10 bases had no gene match. As DNA, the CDR3 is TGCGCCAGCAGCCTCTCCGGACAGGGAGGCCATGAGCAGTTCTTC. Translation: CASSLSGQGGHEQFF.

This clone appeared a few times. J is TRBJ2-7 and V is TRBV23-1, with a tentative D call TRBD2 (5 bases). TRBV23-1 qualifies as an ORF whose function is uncertain. V was shortened by 4 bases and J by 2 bases, with 15 bases between the two germline ends. The length of the CDR3 is 15 residues. The CDR3 here is CASSPTHVRAYEQYF. CDR3 DNA: TGCGCCAGCAGTCCTACACACGTGAGGGCCTACGAGCAGTACTTC.

In this sample, this clone turned up a few times. The chain carries TRBV29-1 and TRBJ2-1; 8 positions match TRBD1. The germline CDR1 and CDR2 sequences are SQVTM and ANQGSEA. Unmatched junction bases numbered 4, after V lost 6 bases and J lost 0 bases. This CDR3 spans 14 amino acids. CDR3 sequence: CSVRGQVSYNEQFF. CDR3 in DNA: TGCAGCGTGAGGGGACAGGTCTCCTACAATGAGCAGTTCTTC.

This clone was picked up a small number of times. The chain combines TRBV4-1 with TRBJ2-5; the D gene is possibly TRBD2 (5 bases). V dropped 4 bases and J dropped 1 base, with 13 bases sitting between them. Germline loops: CDR1 MGHRA, CDR2 YSYEKL. The CDR3 length is 15 residues. The CDR3 DNA is TGCGCCAGCAGCCCTCTAGCCGTCCTCCAAGAGACCCAGTACTTC. Translated: CASSPLAVLQETQYF.

The rearrangement joins TRBV29-1 to TRBJ2-5; D unresolved. Looked up from germline, CDR1 is SQVTM and CDR2 is ANQGSEA. The CDR3 totals 13 residues. Trimming cost V 5 bases and J 5 bases, with 15 bases left between them. The CDR3 sequence is CSVSQQFGETQYF. The CDR3 nucleotides are TGCAGCGTTTCTCAACAGTTCGGTGAGACCCAGTACTTC.